This section outlines one T cell receptor beta chain sequence together with its context. Between the trimmed V and J ends, which lost 4 bases and 4 bases, there was a span of 13 bases. The CDR3 covers 15 residues. Germline V gene lookup returns CDR1 WNHNN and CDR2 SYGVQD (reference sequence). This sample is part of a study of blood T cell repertoires in COVID-19. The data were produced by immunoSEQ multiplex PCR, yet TCRdb's version contains in-frame clones alone and is incomplete. The sample includes roughly 320,000 clones, approximately 90% of them seen just once. Self-reported history from a screening survey and questionnaire set each donor's cohort. Resolution of symptoms, clearance, or two negative PCRs was present in recovered Cohort 3 donors.

Sequences were obtained from PBMCs or T cells enriched from blood (not recorded which). This receptor was taken from a man aged 25-45 years who had recovered from COVID-19. The chain couples TRBV10-1 to TRBJ1-4; a weak D match, TRBD1 (5 bases). CDR3 DNA sequence: TGCGCCAGCAGTGGGAATGCGGGGGTTAATGAAAAACTGTTTTTT. As protein: CASSGNAGVNEKLFF.